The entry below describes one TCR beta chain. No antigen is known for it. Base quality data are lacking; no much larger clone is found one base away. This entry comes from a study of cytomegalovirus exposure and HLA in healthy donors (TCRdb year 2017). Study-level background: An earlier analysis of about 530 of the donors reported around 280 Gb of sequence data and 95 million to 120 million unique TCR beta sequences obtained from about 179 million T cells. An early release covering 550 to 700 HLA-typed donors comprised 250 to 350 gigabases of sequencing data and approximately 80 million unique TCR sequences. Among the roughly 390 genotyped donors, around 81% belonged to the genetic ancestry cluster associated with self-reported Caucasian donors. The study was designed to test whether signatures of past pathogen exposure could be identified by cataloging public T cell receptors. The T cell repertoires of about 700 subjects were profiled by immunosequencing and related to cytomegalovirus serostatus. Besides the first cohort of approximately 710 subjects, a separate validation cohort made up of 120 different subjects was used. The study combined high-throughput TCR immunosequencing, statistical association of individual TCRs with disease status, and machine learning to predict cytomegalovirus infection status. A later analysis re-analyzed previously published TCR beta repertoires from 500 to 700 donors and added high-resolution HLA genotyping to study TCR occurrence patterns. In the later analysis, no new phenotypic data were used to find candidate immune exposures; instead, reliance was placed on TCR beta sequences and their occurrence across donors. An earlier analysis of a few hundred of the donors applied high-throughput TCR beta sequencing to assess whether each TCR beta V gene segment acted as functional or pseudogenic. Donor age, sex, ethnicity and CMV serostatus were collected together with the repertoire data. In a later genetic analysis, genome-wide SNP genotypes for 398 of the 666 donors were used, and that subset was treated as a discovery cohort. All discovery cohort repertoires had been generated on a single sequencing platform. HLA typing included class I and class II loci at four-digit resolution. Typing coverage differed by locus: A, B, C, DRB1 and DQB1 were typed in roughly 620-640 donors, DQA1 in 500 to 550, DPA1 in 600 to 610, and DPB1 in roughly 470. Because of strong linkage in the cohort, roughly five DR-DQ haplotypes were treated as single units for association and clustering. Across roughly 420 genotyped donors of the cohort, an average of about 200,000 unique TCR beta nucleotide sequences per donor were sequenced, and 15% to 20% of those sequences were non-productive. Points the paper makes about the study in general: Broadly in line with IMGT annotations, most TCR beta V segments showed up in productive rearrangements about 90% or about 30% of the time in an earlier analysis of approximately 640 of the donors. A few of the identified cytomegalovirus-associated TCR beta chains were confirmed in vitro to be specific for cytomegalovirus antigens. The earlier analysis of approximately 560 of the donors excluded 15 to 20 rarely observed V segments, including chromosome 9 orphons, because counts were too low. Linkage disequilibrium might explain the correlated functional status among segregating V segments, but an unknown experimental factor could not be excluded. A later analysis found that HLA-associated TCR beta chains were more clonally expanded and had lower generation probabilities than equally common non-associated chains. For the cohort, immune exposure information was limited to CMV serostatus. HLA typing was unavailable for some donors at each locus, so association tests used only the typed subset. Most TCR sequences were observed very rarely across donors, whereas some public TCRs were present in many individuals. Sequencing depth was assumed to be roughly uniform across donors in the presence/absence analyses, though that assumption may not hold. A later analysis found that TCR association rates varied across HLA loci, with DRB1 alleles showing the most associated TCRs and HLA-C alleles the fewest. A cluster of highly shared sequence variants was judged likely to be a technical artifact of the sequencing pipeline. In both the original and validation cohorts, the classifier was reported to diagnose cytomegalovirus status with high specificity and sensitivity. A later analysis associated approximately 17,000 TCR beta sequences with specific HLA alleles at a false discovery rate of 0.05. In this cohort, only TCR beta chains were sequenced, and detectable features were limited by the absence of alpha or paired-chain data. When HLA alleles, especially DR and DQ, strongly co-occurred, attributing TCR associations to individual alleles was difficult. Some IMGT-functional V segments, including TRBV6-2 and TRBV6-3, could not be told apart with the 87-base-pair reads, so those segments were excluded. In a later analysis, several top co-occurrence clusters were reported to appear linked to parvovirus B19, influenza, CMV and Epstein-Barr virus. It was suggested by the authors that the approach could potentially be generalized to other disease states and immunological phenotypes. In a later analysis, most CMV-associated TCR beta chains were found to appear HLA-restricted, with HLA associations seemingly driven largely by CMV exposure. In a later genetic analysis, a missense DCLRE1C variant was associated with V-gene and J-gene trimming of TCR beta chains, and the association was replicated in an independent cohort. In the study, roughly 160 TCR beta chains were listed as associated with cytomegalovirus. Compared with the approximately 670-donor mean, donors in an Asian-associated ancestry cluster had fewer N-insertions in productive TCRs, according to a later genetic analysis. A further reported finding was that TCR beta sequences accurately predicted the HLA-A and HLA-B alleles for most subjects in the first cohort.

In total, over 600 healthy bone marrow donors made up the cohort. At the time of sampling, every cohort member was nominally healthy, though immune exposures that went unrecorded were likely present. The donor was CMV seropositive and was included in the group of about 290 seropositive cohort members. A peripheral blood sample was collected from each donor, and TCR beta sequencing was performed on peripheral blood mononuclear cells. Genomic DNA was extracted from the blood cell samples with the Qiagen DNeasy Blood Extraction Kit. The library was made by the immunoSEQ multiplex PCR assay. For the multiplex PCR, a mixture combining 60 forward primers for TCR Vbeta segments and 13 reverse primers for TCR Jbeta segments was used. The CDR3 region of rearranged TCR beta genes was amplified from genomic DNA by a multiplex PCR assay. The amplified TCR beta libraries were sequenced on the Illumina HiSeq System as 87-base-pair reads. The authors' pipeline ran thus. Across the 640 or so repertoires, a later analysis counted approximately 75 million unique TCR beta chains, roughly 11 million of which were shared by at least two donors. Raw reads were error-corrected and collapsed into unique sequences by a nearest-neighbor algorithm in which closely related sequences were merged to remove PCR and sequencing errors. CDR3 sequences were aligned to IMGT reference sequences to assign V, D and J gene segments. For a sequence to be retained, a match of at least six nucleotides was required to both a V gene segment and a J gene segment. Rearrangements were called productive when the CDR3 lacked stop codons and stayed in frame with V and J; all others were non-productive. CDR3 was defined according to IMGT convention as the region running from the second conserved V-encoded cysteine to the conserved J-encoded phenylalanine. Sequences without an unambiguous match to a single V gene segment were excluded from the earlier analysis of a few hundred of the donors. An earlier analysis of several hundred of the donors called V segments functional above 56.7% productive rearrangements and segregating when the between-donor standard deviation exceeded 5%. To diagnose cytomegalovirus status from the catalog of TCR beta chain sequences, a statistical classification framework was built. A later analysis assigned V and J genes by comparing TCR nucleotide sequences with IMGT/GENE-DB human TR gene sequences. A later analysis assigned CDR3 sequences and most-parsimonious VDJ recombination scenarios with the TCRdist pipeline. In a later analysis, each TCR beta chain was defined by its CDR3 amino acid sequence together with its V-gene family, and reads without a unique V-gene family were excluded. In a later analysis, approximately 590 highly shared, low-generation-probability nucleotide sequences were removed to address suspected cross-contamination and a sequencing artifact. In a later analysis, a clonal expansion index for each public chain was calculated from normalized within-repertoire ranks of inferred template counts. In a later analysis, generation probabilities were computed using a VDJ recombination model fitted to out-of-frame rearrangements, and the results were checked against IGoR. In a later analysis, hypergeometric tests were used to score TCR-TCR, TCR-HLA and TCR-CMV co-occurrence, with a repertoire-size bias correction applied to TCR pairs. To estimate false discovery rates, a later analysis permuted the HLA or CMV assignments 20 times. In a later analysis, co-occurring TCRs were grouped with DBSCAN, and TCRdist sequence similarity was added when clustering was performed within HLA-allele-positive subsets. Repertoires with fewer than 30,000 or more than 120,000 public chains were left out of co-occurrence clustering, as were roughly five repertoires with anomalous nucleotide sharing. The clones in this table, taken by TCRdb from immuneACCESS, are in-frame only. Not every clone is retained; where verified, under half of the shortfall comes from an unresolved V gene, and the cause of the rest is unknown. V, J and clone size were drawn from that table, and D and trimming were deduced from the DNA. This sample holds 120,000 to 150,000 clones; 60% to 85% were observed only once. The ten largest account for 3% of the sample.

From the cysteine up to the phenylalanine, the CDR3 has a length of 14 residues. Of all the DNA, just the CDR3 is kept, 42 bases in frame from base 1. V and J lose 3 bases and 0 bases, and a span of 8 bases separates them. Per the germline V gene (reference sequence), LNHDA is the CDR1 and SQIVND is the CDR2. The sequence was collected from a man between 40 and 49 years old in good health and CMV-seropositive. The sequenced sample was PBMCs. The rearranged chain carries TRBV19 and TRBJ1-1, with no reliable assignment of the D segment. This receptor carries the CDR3 CASSIDTMNTEAFF. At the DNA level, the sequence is TGTGCCAGTAGTATTGACACCATGAACACTGAAGCTTTCTTT.